This T cell receptor (beta chain) emerged from a study of cytomegalovirus exposure and HLA in healthy donors. PCR primers comprised 60 Vbeta and 13 Jbeta primers. The data were produced by immunoSEQ multiplex PCR, yet TCRdb's version contains in-frame clones alone and is incomplete. The table records around 110,000 clones, 71% of them present only once. The CDR3 is 15 residues long. Germline V gives CDR1 SGHRS, CDR2 YFSETQ. V trimming: 4 bases; J trimming: 4 bases; junction bases outside the gene matches: 8. As concerns this clone: Antigen specificity is unknown.

Points from the study as a whole: Most TCR beta V segments were productive about 90% or about 30% of the time in an earlier analysis. Later, an analysis found that common viral pathogens appeared to be linked with several of the most significant clusters. Presence/absence analyses supposed approximately even sequencing depth among donors.

The rearrangement joins TRBV5-1 to TRBJ2-1; TRBD1 matches at 7 bases. Sequencing was performed on PBMCs. This clonotype was obtained from a female donor in good health and CMV-seronegative. CDR3 sequence reads: CASSIEDRSYNEQFF. As DNA, the CDR3 is TGCGCCAGCAGCATCGAGGACAGGAGTTACAATGAGCAGTTCTTC.